These 17 T cell receptor beta chains originate from one sample sequenced in a study of T cell changes during pregnancy in multiple sclerosis. Clones were sequenced by immunoSEQ multiplex PCR, and TCRdb holds only the in-frame ones, with some missing. Among fewer than 50,000 clones, about 90% were seen once, and the ten largest hold more than 8.5%. The input for sequencing was CD8+ T cells from peripheral blood mononuclear cells, taken after pregnancy. These receptors all come from a female donor with multiple sclerosis, enrolled in a pregnancy study.

The table lists this clone with a count of one. The V gene is TRBV2, the J gene TRBJ1-5; 7 bases align to TRBD1. V trimming: 9 bases; J trimming: 6 bases; junction bases outside the gene matches: 5. This CDR3 spans 12 amino acids. Germline CDR1 and CDR2: SNHLY and FYNNEI. The CDR3 loop is CASRQGGQPQHF. The CDR3 DNA is TGTGCCAGTCGACAGGGAGGTCAGCCCCAGCATTTT.

The rearrangement uses TRBV4-1 and TRBJ2-1, with TRBD2 matching over 9 bases. This CDR3 region has 16 residues. With 2 bases clipped from V and 4 bases from J, the junction kept 6 bases outside the gene matches. Per germline, CDR1 MGHRA and CDR2 YSYEKL. The CDR3 coding sequence is TGCGCCAGCAGCCAACCCCCTAGCGGGGTATACAATGAGCAGTTCTTC. It yields the protein CASSQPPSGVYNEQFF.

The J gene is TRBJ1-3, the V gene TRBV6-5; D not resolved. This CDR3 spans 14 amino acids. The germline V gene has CDR1 MNHEY and CDR2 SVGAGI. The V end lost 0 bases, the J end lost 0 bases, and 3 bases lay between the germline ends. The CDR3 nucleotides read TGTGCCAGCAGTTACTCCTCCTCTGGAAACACCATATATTTT. Amino acid sequence: CASSYSSSGNTIYF.

The chain combines TRBV2 with TRBJ2-7; a weak D match, TRBD1 (6 bases). Germline V CDR1 and CDR2: SNHLY, FYNNEI. The CDR3 extends over 16 amino acids. The V gene lost 4 bases and the J gene lost 0 bases, with 16 bases spanning the gap. The CDR3 here is CASSAFLRGSSYEQYF. The CDR3 DNA follows: TGTGCCAGCAGTGCGTTTCTCAGGGGAAGCTCCTACGAGCAGTACTTC.

This sequence joins TRBV9 and TRBJ2-7; D unclear. The germline V gene has CDR1 SGDLS and CDR2 YYNGEE. V was shortened by 2 bases and J by 6 bases, with 12 bases between the two germline ends. This CDR3 has 13 amino acids. CDR3 amino acids: CASSVVVSGEQYF. The CDR3 DNA reads as TGTGCCAGCAGCGTGGTGGTCTCCGGCGAGCAGTACTTC.

This clone was seen just once. This chain uses TRBV5-1 with TRBJ2-5, with D possibly matching TRBD2 (5 bases). The germline CDR1 and CDR2 sequences are SGHRS and YFSETQ. Trimming shortened V by 1 base and J by 1 base, and 17 bases separated the two germline ends. The CDR3 totals 17 residues. The DNA of the CDR3 is TGCGCCAGCAGCTTGTCTAAATCTTCGGGGAGCCAAGAGACCCAGTACTTC. The encoded protein is CASSLSKSSGSQETQYF.

This chain links TRBV9 with TRBJ2-7; a possible D gene is TRBD1 (6 bases). Trimming removed 2 bases from V and 0 bases from J, with 6 bases in between. CDR1 is SGDLS and CDR2 is YYNGEE in the germline V gene. The length of the CDR3 is 13 residues. In DNA form, the CDR3 reads TGTGCCAGCAGCGTGGACAGCTCCTACGAGCAGTACTTC. It specifies CASSVDSSYEQYF. Complete variable domain (other parts from reference TRBV9 and TRBJ2-7): DSGVTQTPKHLITATGQRVTLRCSPRSGDLSVYWYQQSLDQGLQFLIQYYNGEERAKGNILERFSAQQFPDLHSELNLSSLELGDSALYFCASSVDSSYEQYFGPGTRLTVT.

This sequence joins TRBV19 and TRBJ2-1, with D possibly TRBD2 on 5 matching bases. Looked up from germline, CDR1 is LNHDA and CDR2 is SQIVND (reference sequence). V was pared by 5 bases and J by 7 bases, with 18 bases between. This CDR3 region has 15 residues. The CDR3 loop reads CASSPSPGFVNEQFF. CDR3 nucleotide sequence: TGTGCCAGTAGTCCAAGTCCGGGGTTTGTTAATGAGCAGTTCTTC.

The V gene is TRBV2, the J gene TRBJ1-2; TRBD1 might be the D (6 bases). Trimming removed 11 bases from V and 7 bases from J, with 14 bases in between. CDR1 and CDR2 from the germline V gene are SNHLY and FYNNEI. This CDR3 is built from 11 residues. The CDR3: CAPRDNAGYTF. DNA of the CDR3: TGTGCCCCTCGGGACAACGCTGGCTACACCTTC.

V and J are TRBV15 and TRBJ2-3, with D possibly matching TRBD2 (5 bases). The CDR3 covers 14 residues. Germline CDR1 and CDR2: LNHNV and YYDKDF (reference sequence). With 9 bases removed from V and 0 bases from J, the gap between germline ends came to 13 bases. CDR3 sequence (DNA): TGTGCCACGGGAGCGCGCATTAGCACAGATACGCAGTATTTT. This gives the protein CATGARISTDTQYF.

This chain links TRBV18 with TRBJ1-3, with a possible D match to TRBD1 (6 bases). The germline CDR1 and CDR2 sequences are KGHSH and LQKENI. Trimming took off 0 bases at V and 8 bases at J, with 17 bases between the two ends. This CDR3 is 16 amino acids long. The CDR3 spells CASSPPKGQPAHTIYF. CDR3 bases: TGTGCCAGCTCACCACCGAAGGGACAACCCGCGCACACCATATATTTT.

This clone appeared a few times. The chain carries TRBV6-5 and TRBJ2-1; 11 nucleotides line up with TRBD2. Germline CDR1 MNHEY, CDR2 SVGAGI. This CDR3 has 15 amino acids. V was clipped by 5 bases and J by 5 bases; unmatched bases: 5. In DNA, the CDR3 is TGTGCCAGCAGTGGTAGCGGGGGGGTACACAATGAGCAGTTCTTC. As protein: CASSGSGGVHNEQFF.

There are a few counts of this clone. CDR3 coding DNA: TGTGCCAGTAGCCTGACAATTAACACTGAAGCTTTCTTT. Amino acid sequence: CASSLTINTEAFF. The gene calls are TRBV19 and TRBJ1-1; D is unclear. Germline CDR1 is LNHDA and CDR2 is SQIVND (reference sequence). V shed 6 bases and J shed 2 bases, with 10 bases lying between them. The CDR3 has 13 amino acids.

This chain connects TRBV5-8 to TRBJ1-1; D is undetermined. Trimming took off 0 bases at V and 7 bases at J, with 7 bases between the two ends. CDR1 and CDR2 from the germline V gene are SGHTS and YDEGEE. The CDR3 runs 12 residues. CDR3 loop: CASSLGQVEAFF. The CDR3 DNA sequence: TGTGCCAGCAGCTTGGGGCAGGTTGAAGCTTTCTTT.

The chain combines TRBV11-2 with TRBJ2-1, with TRBD2 matching over 12 bases. The germline gives CDR1 SGHAT, CDR2 FQNNGV. The CDR3 sequence is 15 residues long. The trim removed 4 bases at V and 7 bases at J, leaving 5 bases unmatched. CDR3 sequence (DNA): TGTGCCAGCAGCTACCTAGCGGGGGGGCGGAATGAGCAGTTCTTC. Its translation is CASSYLAGGRNEQFF. Full variable domain (rest looked up from reference TRBV11-2 and TRBJ2-1): EAGVAQSPRYKIIEKRQSVAFWCNPISGHATLYWYQQILGQGPKLLIQFQNNGVVDDSQLPKDRFSAERLKGVDSTLKIQPAKLEDSAVYLCASSYLAGGRNEQFFGPGTRLTVL.

This chain connects TRBV4-2 to TRBJ2-7, with 12 bases lining up with TRBD2. The V gene end was trimmed by 2 bases and the J gene end by 3 bases; junction bases not matched to a gene: 2. CDR3 length: 15 residues. Per the germline V gene, CDR1 is LGHNA and CDR2 is YNFKEQ. CDR3 in DNA: TGTGCCAGCAGCCAATCGGGACTAGCGGGCTACGAGCAGTACTTC. Encoded protein: CASSQSGLAGYEQYF.

V usage is TRBV11-2 and J usage is TRBJ1-4, with TRBD1 matching 9 bases. Germline CDR1 and CDR2: SGHAT and FQNNGV. The CDR3 runs 14 residues. Losses at the gene ends were 3 bases for V and 8 bases for J; bases not matched to a gene: 4. The CDR3 sequence is CASSFGTGSEKLFF. In DNA form, the CDR3 reads TGTGCCAGCAGCTTCGGGACAGGGAGCGAAAAACTGTTTTTT.